The next 21 T cell receptor beta chains were all read from a single sample in a study of blood T cell repertoires in COVID-19. The table came from immunoSEQ multiplex PCR; TCRdb's copy has only in-frame clones and leaves some out. The sample has 450,000 to 500,000 clones, roughly 87% seen once. Sequenced sample: PBMCs or T cells enriched from blood (not recorded which). The origin of the receptors is a woman aged 18-35 years who had recovered from COVID-19.

The V call is TRBV6-5, the J call TRBJ2-5; the D gene is possibly TRBD2 (6 bases). Germline CDR1 reads MNHEY; CDR2 reads SVGAGI. Trimming stripped 6 bases from V and 2 bases from J, with 16 bases between. The CDR3 has 15 amino acids. The CDR3 spells CASRDVAAGQETQYF. For the CDR3, the DNA is TGTGCCAGCAGGGATGTAGCGGCTGGACAAGAGACCCAGTACTTC.

A few counts support this clone. The chain recombines TRBV7-9 with TRBJ2-7; a weak D match, TRBD1 (6 bases). Trimming removed 5 bases from V and 2 bases from J, with 22 bases in between. Per the germline V gene, CDR1 is SEHNR and CDR2 is FQNEAQ (reference sequence). The CDR3 has 17 amino acids. The CDR3 DNA follows: TGTGCCAGCAGCCCTAAGGTAGGGCAGGGGTTAGCCTACGAGCAGTACTTC. Its protein is CASSPKVGQGLAYEQYF. The full variable domain, rest sourced from reference TRBV7-9 and TRBJ2-7, is DTGVSQNPRHKITKRGQNVTFRCDPISEHNRLYWYRQTLGQGPEFLTYFQNEAQLEKSRLLSDRFSAERPKGSFSTLEIQRTEQGDSAMYLCASSPKVGQGLAYEQYFGPGTRLTVT.

V and J are TRBV7-2 and TRBJ1-2; 8 nucleotides agree with TRBD1. The V segment lost 6 bases and the J segment 8 bases; nucleotides outside the gene matches: 8. CDR1 and CDR2 from the germline V gene are SGHTA and FQGNSA. The CDR3 runs to 13 residues. In nucleotides, the CDR3 is TGTGCCAGCAGTGCCGACAGGGGAAGCGGCTACACCTTC. This sequence encodes CASSADRGSGYTF.

V gene TRBV12-3 or TRBV12-4 combines with J gene TRBJ1-4; 9 nucleotides match TRBD1. Losses at the gene ends were 7 bases for V and 14 bases for J; bases not matched to a gene: 8. CDR3 size: 12 residues. This chain's CDR3 is CASTDGQGRLFF. CDR3 nucleotides: TGTGCCAGCACCGACGGACAGGGGAGGCTGTTTTTT.

The rearrangement links TRBV9 to TRBJ2-5; the match to TRBD2 covers 7 bases. V shed 0 bases, J shed 1 base, and the junction held 0 bases outside the gene matches. The CDR3 is 14 residues long. CDR1 is SGDLS, CDR2 YYNGEE, per germline. CDR3 DNA sequence: TGTGCCAGCAGCGTAGGCGGGGGCCAAGAGACCCAGTACTTC. It yields the protein CASSVGGGQETQYF.

The chain carries TRBV3-1 (or the pseudogene TRBV3-2) and TRBJ1-6, with D unclear. The CDR3 runs to 13 residues. Per the germline V gene, CDR1 is LGHDT and CDR2 is YNNKEL (reference sequence). Trimming removed 1 base from V and 7 bases from J, with 5 bases in between. The CDR3 DNA is TGTGCCAGCAGCCAAGGTGTAAATTCACCCCTCCACTTT. Translated: CASSQGVNSPLHF.

V and J are TRBV30 and TRBJ1-1; TRBD1 is a possible D gene (6 bases). V lost 0 bases and J lost 1, with 12 bases in between. CDR3 size: 15 residues. Germline-derived CDR1 and CDR2 are GTSNPN and SVGIG (reference sequence). DNA of the CDR3: TGTGCCTGGAGTGTACAGGGACACAGGAACACTGAAGCTTTCTTT. Translating it yields CAWSVQGHRNTEAFF. The full variable domain, with the rest looked up from reference TRBV30 and TRBJ1-1, is SQTIHQWPATLVQPVGSPLSLECTVEGTSNPNLYWYRQAAGRGLQLLFYSVGIGQISSEVPQNLSASRPQDRQFILSSKKLLLSDSGFYLCAWSVQGHRNTEAFFGQGTRLTVV.

V and J are TRBV5-1 and TRBJ2-4; 10 bases line up with TRBD2. This CDR3 is 16 amino acids long. Germline-derived CDR1 and CDR2 are SGHRS and YFSETQ. V was clipped by 3 bases and J by 3 bases; unmatched bases: 6. CDR3: CASSSSGGASKNIQYF. The CDR3 DNA is TGCGCCAGCAGCTCAAGCGGGGGGGCTAGCAAAAACATTCAGTACTTC.

This sequence joins TRBV5-4 and TRBJ1-2; the D gene is possibly TRBD1 (5 bases). CDR3 length: 14 amino acids. The V end was cut by 4 bases, the J end by 4 bases, with 14 bases between. Germline V gene lookup returns CDR1 SGHNT and CDR2 YYREEE (reference sequence). CDR3 sequence (DNA): TGTGCCAGCAGCCGGTCAGGACAAATCTATGGCTACACCTTC. Its protein product is CASSRSGQIYGYTF.

The chain joins TRBV6-1 to TRBJ2-7, with TRBD1 as a possible D gene (5 bases). The V gene lost 0 bases and the J gene lost 4 bases, with 19 bases spanning the gap. The CDR3 extends over 17 amino acids. Germline V gene data show CDR1 as MNHNS and CDR2 as SASEGT. This CDR3 is CASSEARRPGFLYEQYF. CDR3 DNA: TGTGCCAGCAGTGAAGCTCGGAGACCAGGGTTCTTGTACGAGCAGTACTTC.

The chain recombines TRBV7-2 with TRBJ1-2, with D unclear. The CDR3 has 14 amino acids. V lost 1 base and J 2 bases, leaving 8 bases between the germline ends. Germline V CDR1 and CDR2: SGHTA, FQGNSA. The CDR3 here is CASSLEGGNYGYTF. CDR3 DNA sequence: TGTGCCAGCAGCTTAGAAGGAGGGAACTATGGCTACACCTTC.

Concerning this clone: At the DNA level, this CDR3 is encoded by other sequences in the same sample as well. The V gene is TRBV5-4, the J gene TRBJ2-7; D not resolved. CDR3 length equals 12 residues. The germline gives CDR1 SGHNT, CDR2 YYREEE (reference sequence). Trimming pared 3 bases from V and 0 bases from J, leaving 4 bases between. The CDR3 protein is CASSSSSYEQYF. CDR3 nucleotides: TGTGCCAGCAGCTCTAGCTCCTACGAGCAGTACTTC.

The chain has TRBV7-8 and TRBJ2-2, with TRBD2 as a possible D gene (5 bases). V gave up 8 bases and J gave up 2 bases, with 12 bases separating them. Germline V gene data show CDR1 as SGHVS and CDR2 as FQNEAQ. The length of the CDR3 is 14 residues. The CDR3 DNA reads TGTGCCAGCCTCGCGGGCGTAAACACCGGGGAGCTGTTTTTT. As protein: CASLAGVNTGELFF.

V and J are TRBV5-4 and TRBJ1-3; D possibly corresponds to TRBD1 (5 bases). Looked up from germline, CDR1 is SGHNT and CDR2 is YYREEE (reference sequence). The V end lost 0 bases, the J end lost 3 bases, and 7 bases lay between the germline ends. This CDR3 is built from 14 residues. Here the CDR3 reads CASSLAGYGNTIYF. CDR3 nucleotide sequence: TGTGCCAGCAGCTTGGCAGGGTATGGAAACACCATATATTTT.

The chain joins TRBV10-2 to TRBJ2-7; 7 bases line up with TRBD1. CDR1 and CDR2 (germline): WSHSY, SAAADI. This CDR3 comprises 16 residues. Trimming at V came to 6 bases and at J to 3 bases, leaving 14 bases not matched to a gene. DNA for the CDR3: TGCGCCAGCAGCGAATTGGGGACAGTACTTAGCTACGAGCAGTACTTC. It codes for CASSELGTVLSYEQYF.

This chain connects TRBV19 to TRBJ2-4, with 7 bases fitting TRBD2. The CDR3 is 14 amino acids. Trimming at V came to 8 bases and at J to 1 base, leaving 5 bases not matched to a gene. Germline V gene data show CDR1 as LNHDA and CDR2 as SQIVND (reference sequence). CDR3 residues: CASSPAGAKNIQYF. DNA for the CDR3: TGTGCCAGTTCCCCAGCGGGGGCCAAAAACATTCAGTACTTC.

This clone was recorded only once. This chain joins TRBV2 and TRBJ1-1; D is perhaps TRBD1 (5 bases). The CDR3 spans 15 residues. The germline CDR1 and CDR2 sequences are SNHLY and FYNNEI. The germline V and J ends were trimmed by 6 bases and 0 bases, with 14 bases remaining between them. The DNA for the CDR3 is TGTGCCAGCAGATCATCAGGGTGGGTGAACACTGAAGCTTTCTTT. This translates into CASRSSGWVNTEAFF.

The chain links TRBV27 to TRBJ1-5; TRBD1 matches 7 bases. The CDR3 runs 13 residues. Germline V lookup: CDR1 MNHEY, CDR2 SMNVEV (reference sequence). Trimming cost V 7 bases and J 10 bases; bases outside gene matches: 10. CDR3 DNA sequence: TGTGCCAGCACCTCCTTACAGGGGAGTCCCCAGCATTTT. Protein: CASTSLQGSPQHF.

V is TRBV2 and J is TRBJ1-1; possibly TRBD1 for D (6 bases). In germline, CDR1 is SNHLY, CDR2 FYNNEI. This CDR3 is 14 amino acids long. Trimming took off 4 bases at V and 2 bases at J, with 11 bases between the two ends. The DNA for the CDR3 is TGTGCCAGCAGTGGGGACACAGAAAACACTGAAGCTTTCTTT. Its translation: CASSGDTENTEAFF.

This clone was seen just once. This chain connects TRBV25-1 to TRBJ1-2, with 7 nucleotides matching TRBD1. Losses at the gene ends were 1 base for V and 6 bases for J; bases not matched to a gene: 11. Germline V gives CDR1 MGHDK, CDR2 SYGVNS. This CDR3 is 16 amino acids long. In nucleotides, the CDR3 is TGTGCCAGCAGTGAATCCGGGACGACAGGGTACGATGGCTACACCTTC. Translating it yields CASSESGTTGYDGYTF.

This clone was counted a single time. Other DNA sequences within the sample encode an identical CDR3. The chain uses TRBV30 and TRBJ2-7; D might be TRBD2 (5 bases). The CDR3 covers 12 residues. V shed 0 bases and J shed 5 bases, with 8 bases lying between them. Germline CDR1 reads GTSNPN; CDR2 reads SVGIG (reference sequence). The CDR3 protein is CAWSVLRDEQYF. CDR3 bases: TGTGCCTGGAGTGTACTGAGGGACGAGCAGTACTTC. Using reference TRBV30 and TRBJ2-7 for the parts outside the CDR3, the full variable domain is SQTIHQWPATLVQPVGSPLSLECTVEGTSNPNLYWYRQAAGRGLQLLFYSVGIGQISSEVPQNLSASRPQDRQFILSSKKLLLSDSGFYLCAWSVLRDEQYFGPGTRLTVT.